These T cell receptor beta chains were read from a single sample in a study of cytomegalovirus exposure and HLA in healthy donors. Sequencing used immunoSEQ multiplex PCR; TCRdb keeps in-frame clones, though not all of them. Of 130,000 to 150,000 clones in the sample, roughly three quarters are singletons; the top ten hold 5.1%. Sequenced material: PBMCs. Receptors were obtained from a male donor in good health and CMV-seronegative. CDR3s include the opening cysteine and the closing phenylalanine or tryptophan. A D gene is named only where the DNA matches it firmly. Clone sizes are given selectively: once, few, many, or a class where the clone is expanded.

V	size	J	D	CDR3	DNA
TRBV5-1	-	TRBJ2-7	TRBD1	CASSFIGQVSREQYF	TGCGCCAGCAGCTTCATAGGACAGGTCTCTAGAGAGCAGTACTTC
TRBV11-2	-	TRBJ2-1	TRBD2	CASSPRGDPLQFF	TGTGCCAGCAGCCCCCGGGGGGATCCTTTGCAGTTCTTC
TRBV10-3	-	TRBJ1-2	-	CAISAGGTNYGYTF	TGTGCCATCAGTGCGGGGGGAACCAACTATGGCTACACCTTC
TRBV11-2	-	TRBJ2-2	-	CASSPVLNTGELFF	TGTGCCAGCAGCCCGGTCCTGAACACCGGGGAGCTGTTTTTT
TRBV13	-	TRBJ1-2	-	CASSSREGGFYGYTF	TGTGCCAGCAGCTCCCGTGAGGGAGGTTTCTATGGCTACACCTTC
TRBV10-2	-	TRBJ1-6	-	CASREQDGSPLHF	TGCGCCAGCAGAGAACAGGATGGTTCACCCCTCCACTTT
TRBV28	few	TRBJ2-2	TRBD2	CASSRPGLGRAGELFF	TGTGCCAGCAGCCGCCCGGGACTAGGGCGAGCCGGGGAGCTGTTTTTT
TRBV30	few	TRBJ1-1	-	CAWTGTEAFF	TGTGCCTGGACCGGGACAGAAGCTTTCTTT
TRBV6-5	few	TRBJ2-3	-	CASSYSKQGIGYF	TGTGCCAGCAGTTACTCGAAGCAGGGTATAGGGTATTTT
TRBV14	-	TRBJ2-7	-	CASSRGPSEQYF	TGTGCCAGCAGCCGGGGCCCCTCCGAGCAGTACTTC
TRBV5-1	-	TRBJ1-2	-	CASSLALNSYGYTF	TGCGCCAGCAGCTTGGCCCTAAACAGCTATGGCTACACCTTC
TRBV27	-	TRBJ2-7	TRBD1	CASSPWDRPYEQYF	TGTGCCAGCAGTCCCTGGGACAGACCCTACGAGCAGTACTTC
TRBV7-9	-	TRBJ1-1	-	CASSLGGGMGAFF	TGTGCCAGCAGCTTAGGGGGGGGCATGGGAGCTTTCTTT
TRBV18	-	TRBJ1-3	-	CASSPTKTGHYGNTIYF	TGTGCCAGCTCACCTACCAAAACGGGACATTATGGAAACACCATATATTTT
TRBV28	-	TRBJ1-2	TRBD1	CASSWTGGVYGYTF	TGTGCCAGCTCCTGGACAGGGGGTGTGTATGGCTACACCTTC
TRBV4-3	-	TRBJ1-1	-	CASSQIQYTEAFF	TGCGCCAGCAGCCAAATACAGTACACTGAAGCTTTCTTT
TRBV6-6	-	TRBJ2-7	-	CASSGGADEDEQYF	TGTGCCAGCAGTGGGGGGGCCGATGAGGACGAGCAGTACTTC
TRBV4-3	-	TRBJ1-2	-	CASSEADRPSSGYTF	TGCGCCAGCAGCGAAGCCGACAGACCTAGTAGTGGCTACACCTTC
TRBV28	-	TRBJ1-5	-	CASSKGTQTGQPQHF	TGTGCCAGCAGCAAAGGGACACAAACGGGCCAGCCCCAGCATTTT
TRBV6-6	-	TRBJ2-2	TRBD1	CASSRRDSNTGELFF	TGTGCCAGCAGCCGCCGGGACAGTAACACCGGGGAGCTGTTTTTT
TRBV7-9	-	TRBJ1-3	-	CASSPWGRGNTIYF	TGTGCCAGCAGCCCGTGGGGTCGAGGGAACACCATATATTTT
TRBV2	-	TRBJ2-1	-	CASRGGGYNEQFF	TGTGCCAGCAGGGGAGGGGGGTACAATGAGCAGTTCTTC
TRBV9	-	TRBJ1-2	-	CASSVDEGQLYGYTF	TGTGCCAGCAGCGTAGACGAAGGACAGCTCTATGGCTACACCTTC
TRBV19	-	TRBJ1-4	-	CASSQTAGVLFF	TGTGCCAGTAGTCAAACCGCCGGGGTTTTGTTTTTT
TRBV11-1	-	TRBJ1-6	TRBD1	CASSRGQVEDSPLHF	TGTGCCAGCAGCCGAGGACAGGTGGAGGATTCACCCCTCCACTTT
TRBV2	few	TRBJ1-6	-	CASSGRGSPLHF	TGTGCCAGCAGTGGACGGGGTTCACCCCTCCACTTT
TRBV25-1	-	TRBJ2-5	TRBD1	CASSSRTGERKTQYF	TGTGCCAGCAGTTCTCGGACAGGGGAGAGAAAGACCCAGTACTTC
TRBV5-8	-	TRBJ1-5	-	CASSQGIGDSNQPQHF	TGTGCCAGCAGCCAAGGGATAGGGGATAGCAATCAGCCCCAGCATTTT
TRBV18	-	TRBJ1-6	TRBD1	CASSQNRGYNSPLHF	TGTGCCAGCTCCCAGAACAGGGGCTATAACTCACCCCTCCACTTT
TRBV6-6	once	TRBJ2-7	TRBD1	CASSKPGQGMNEQYF	TGTGCCAGCAGTAAGCCGGGACAGGGGATGAACGAGCAGTACTTC
TRBV28	-	TRBJ1-5	-	CASSFFNQPQHF	TGTGCCAGCAGTTTCTTCAATCAGCCCCAGCATTTT
TRBV2	few	TRBJ1-2	-	CASSLAGLKSGYTF	TGTGCCAGCAGTTTGGCGGGCCTCAAGAGTGGCTACACCTTC
TRBV11-2	-	TRBJ2-3	TRBD1	CASSQEVDRGRRQYF	TGTGCCAGCAGCCAGGAGGTGGACAGGGGGCGGAGGCAGTATTTT
TRBV7-9	once	TRBJ2-3	TRBD2	CASSLATGGATDTQYF	TGTGCCAGCAGCTTAGCGACCGGGGGGGCGACAGATACGCAGTATTTT
TRBV5-4	-	TRBJ2-1	TRBD2	CASSLGLAGEVEQFF	TGTGCCAGCAGCTTGGGGCTAGCGGGGGAGGTTGAGCAGTTCTTC
TRBV11-2	-	TRBJ2-3	TRBD2	CASSFAGVDTQYF	TGTGCCAGCAGCTTCGCGGGGGTAGATACGCAGTATTTT
TRBV9	once	TRBJ1-2	-	CASNRENYGYTF	TGTGCCAGCAATCGGGAGAACTATGGCTACACCTTC
TRBV30	-	TRBJ1-4	-	CAWSGNRDEKLFF	TGTGCCTGGAGTGGGAACAGGGATGAAAAACTGTTTTTT
TRBV6-5	few	TRBJ1-2	TRBD1	CASSYYSGTGSYGYTF	TGTGCCAGCAGTTATTATTCCGGGACAGGGTCCTATGGCTACACCTTC
TRBV7-9	-	TRBJ2-2	-	CASSLGDGVNTGELFF	TGTGCCAGCAGCTTAGGAGACGGGGTGAACACCGGGGAGCTGTTTTTT
TRBV5-1	-	TRBJ2-2	TRBD2	CASSVLAGVVTGELFF	TGCGCCAGCAGCGTACTAGCGGGGGTTGTTACCGGGGAGCTGTTTTTT
TRBV11-2	-	TRBJ1-2	-	CASSLLPLNYGYTF	TGTGCCAGCAGCTTACTCCCACTTAACTATGGCTACACCTTC
TRBV2	-	TRBJ1-1	TRBD1	CASSAPDRGGTEAFF	TGTGCCAGCAGCGCCCCTGACAGGGGGGGTACTGAAGCTTTCTTT
TRBV19	-	TRBJ2-2	-	CASSRLVTGELFF	TGTGCCAGTAGTAGACTAGTCACCGGGGAGCTGTTTTTT
TRBV30	-	TRBJ1-4	-	CAWSLQGKANEKLFF	TGTGCCTGGAGTTTGCAGGGGAAGGCTAATGAAAAACTGTTTTTT
TRBV6-1	-	TRBJ1-2	-	CASSEAGLSGYTF	TGTGCCAGCAGTGAAGCTGGGCTGAGCGGCTACACCTTC
TRBV7-6	few	TRBJ1-1	-	CASSLGGAGNTEAFF	TGTGCCAGCAGCCTTGGGGGGGCGGGGAACACTGAAGCTTTCTTT
TRBV18	-	TRBJ1-2	-	CASSPRNRTYGYTF	TGTGCCAGCTCACCACGTAACAGAACCTATGGCTACACCTTC
TRBV19	-	TRBJ2-7	TRBD1	CASSYRSGTGEREQYF	TGTGCCAGTTCCTACCGCTCCGGGACAGGGGAACGCGAGCAGTACTTC